This T cell receptor (beta chain) was identified during a study of radiotherapy plus CTLA-4 blockade in lung cancer. Study-wide context: Among patients, less than 20% showed objective responses, and over 30% had disease control.

This clone was detected a few times. Its antigen is unknown. The CDR3 has 13 residues. V lost 0 bases, J lost 8 bases, and 9 bases lay in between. Germline-derived CDR1 and CDR2 are SGHRS and YFSETQ. Profiling relied on immunoSEQ multiplex PCR, and the TCRdb table lists in-frame clones only, not all of them. The sample shows more than 30,000 clones, 65% to 75% of them seen only once. Study results and limitations: Early clone dynamics of blood T cells, plus interferon-beta, reportedly predicted response best. Once radiotherapy plus ipilimumab had been given, TCR clones derived from tumor expanded in blood.

Patients had chemo-refractory metastatic non-small-cell lung cancer and received focal radiation plus CTLA-4 blockade that used ipilimumab. The receptor was derived from a human donor with non-small cell lung cancer who had stable disease on radiotherapy plus ipilimumab. The rearrangement joins TRBV5-1 to TRBJ2-1; D tentatively reads TRBD1 or TRBD2 (5 bases each). Material: peripheral blood, obtained from a patient treated with radiotherapy plus ipilimumab. CDR3: CASSLAEGYEQFF. In nucleotides, the CDR3 is TGCGCCAGCAGCTTGGCTGAGGGGTATGAGCAGTTCTTC.